The clone carrying this TCR beta chain has more than one count but fewer than ten. V was cut by 1 base and J by 1 base, with 15 bases left in between. Germline V gene data show CDR1 as MGHRA and CDR2 as YSYEKL. The CDR3 covers 17 residues. The table came from immunoSEQ multiplex PCR; TCRdb's copy has only in-frame clones and leaves some out. The sample consists of 45,000 or so clones, 88% of them appearing once. The data originate from a study of T cell changes during pregnancy in multiple sclerosis. The receptor was derived from a female donor in good health, enrolled as a control in a pregnancy study. The chain carries TRBV4-1 and TRBJ2-3; possible D gene TRBD1, 6 bases. Sequencing used CD8+ T cells from peripheral blood mononuclear cells, obtained after pregnancy. For the CDR3, the DNA is TGCGCCAGCAGCCAAGCAACACAGGGTATCGGCACAGATACGCAGTATTTT. This encodes CASSQATQGIGTDTQYF.